The clone carrying this TCR beta chain was detected only a few times. The record originates from a study of blood T cell repertoires in COVID-19. Study-level background: Samples taken during acute and convalescent COVID-19 were collected in the United States, Italy and Spain. PBMCs, B-cell-depleted T cells, or T cells provided the cDNA or gDNA that made up the material.

As handled by the study authors: Cell counts per sample came from amplifying reference gene primers. This table comes from immunoSEQ multiplex PCR, and its TCRdb copy is limited to in-frame clones, with some not included. D and trimming were read from the DNA, whereas the V and J calls and clone size are those reported in that table. The sample lists over 150,000 clones, more than 65% occurring once. The CDR3 length is 16 residues. V gave up 0 bases and J gave up 4 bases; unmatched junction bases: 6. Looked up from germline, CDR1 is SGHRS and CDR2 is YFSETQ. The receptor was isolated from a woman aged 80 or over with active or convalescent COVID-19. The sequencing input was peripheral blood. The J gene is TRBJ2-7, the V gene TRBV5-1; 11 positions agree with TRBD2. The CDR3 coding sequence is TGCGCCAGCAGCTTGGCCCCACTAGCGGGAGCGTACGAGCAGTACTTC. Its translation: CASSLAPLAGAYEQYF.